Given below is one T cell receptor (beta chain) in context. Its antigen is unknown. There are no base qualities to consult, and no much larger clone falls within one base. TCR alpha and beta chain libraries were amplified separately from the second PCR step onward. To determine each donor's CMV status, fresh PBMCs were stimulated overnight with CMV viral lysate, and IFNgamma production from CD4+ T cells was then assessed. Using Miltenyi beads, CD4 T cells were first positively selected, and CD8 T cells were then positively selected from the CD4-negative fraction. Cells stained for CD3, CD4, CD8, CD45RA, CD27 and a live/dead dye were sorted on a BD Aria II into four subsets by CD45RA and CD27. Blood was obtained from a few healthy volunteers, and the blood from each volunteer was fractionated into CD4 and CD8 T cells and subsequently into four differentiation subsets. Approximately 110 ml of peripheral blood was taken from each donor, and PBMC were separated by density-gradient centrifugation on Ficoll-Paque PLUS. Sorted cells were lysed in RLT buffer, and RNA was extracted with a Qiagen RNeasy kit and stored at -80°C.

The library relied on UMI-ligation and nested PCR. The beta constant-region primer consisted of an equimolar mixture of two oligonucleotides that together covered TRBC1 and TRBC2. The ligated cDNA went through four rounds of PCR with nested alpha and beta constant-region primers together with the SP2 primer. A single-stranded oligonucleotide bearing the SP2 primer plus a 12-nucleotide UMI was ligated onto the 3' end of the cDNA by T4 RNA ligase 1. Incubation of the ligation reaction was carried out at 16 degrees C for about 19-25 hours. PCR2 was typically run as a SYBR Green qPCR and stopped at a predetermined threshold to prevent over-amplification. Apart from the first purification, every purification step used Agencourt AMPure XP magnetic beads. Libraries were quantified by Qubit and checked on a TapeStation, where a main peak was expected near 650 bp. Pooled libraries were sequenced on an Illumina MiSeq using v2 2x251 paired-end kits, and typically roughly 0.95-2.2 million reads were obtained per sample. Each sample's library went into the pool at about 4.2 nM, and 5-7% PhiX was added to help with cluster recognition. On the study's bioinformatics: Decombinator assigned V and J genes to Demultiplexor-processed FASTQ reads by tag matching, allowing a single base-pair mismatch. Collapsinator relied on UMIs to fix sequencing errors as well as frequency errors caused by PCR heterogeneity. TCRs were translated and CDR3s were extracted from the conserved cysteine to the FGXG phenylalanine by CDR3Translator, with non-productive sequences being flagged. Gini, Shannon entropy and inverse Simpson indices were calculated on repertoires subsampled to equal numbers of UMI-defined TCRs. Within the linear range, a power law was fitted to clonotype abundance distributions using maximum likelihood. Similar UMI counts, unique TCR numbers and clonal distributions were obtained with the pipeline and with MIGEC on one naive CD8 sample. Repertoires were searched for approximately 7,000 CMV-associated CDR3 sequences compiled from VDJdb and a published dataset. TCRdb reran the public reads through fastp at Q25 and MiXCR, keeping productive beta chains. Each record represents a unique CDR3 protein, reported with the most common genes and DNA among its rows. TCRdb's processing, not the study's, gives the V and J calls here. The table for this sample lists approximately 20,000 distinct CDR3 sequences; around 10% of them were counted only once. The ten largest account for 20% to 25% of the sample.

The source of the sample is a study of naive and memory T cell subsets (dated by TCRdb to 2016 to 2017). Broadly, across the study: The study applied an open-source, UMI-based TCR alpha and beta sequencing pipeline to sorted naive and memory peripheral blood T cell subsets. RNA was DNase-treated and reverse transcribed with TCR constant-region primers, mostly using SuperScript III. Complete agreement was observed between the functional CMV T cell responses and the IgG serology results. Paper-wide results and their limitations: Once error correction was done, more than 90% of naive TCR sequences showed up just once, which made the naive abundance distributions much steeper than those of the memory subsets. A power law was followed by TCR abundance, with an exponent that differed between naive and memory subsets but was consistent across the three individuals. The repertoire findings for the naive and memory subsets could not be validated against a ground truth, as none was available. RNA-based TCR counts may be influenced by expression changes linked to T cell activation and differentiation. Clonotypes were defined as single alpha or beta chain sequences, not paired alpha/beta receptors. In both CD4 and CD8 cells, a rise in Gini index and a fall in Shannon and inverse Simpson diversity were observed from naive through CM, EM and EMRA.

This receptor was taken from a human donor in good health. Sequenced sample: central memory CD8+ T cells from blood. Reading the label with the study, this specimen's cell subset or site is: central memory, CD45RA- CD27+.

The encoded CDR3 is CASSHDGLAGPTDTQYF. The sequenced DNA: TGCGCCAGCAGCCATGACGGGTTAGCGGGCCCCACAGATACGCAGTATTTT. The chain uses TRBV4-1 and TRBJ2-3; TRBD2 fits 7 bases in the junction. V is pruned by 3 bases and J by 2 bases, leaving 11 bases of the junction without a gene match. The germline V gene yields MGHRA for CDR1 and YSYEKL for CDR2. Measured from the cysteine to the phenylalanine, the CDR3 is 17 residues long. Only CDR3 DNA is held: 51 bases, read in frame from base 1.